This entry lists 31 T cell receptor beta chains sequenced from one sample in a study of beta chain features in type 1 diabetes. Whole-study findings and limits: Moderate yet significant TCRB CDR3 shortening was seen in Type 1 diabetes patients in all four CD4+ subsets.

Since all of the isolated RNA was reverse transcribed, expressed TCRB transcripts were what got sequenced. Libraries were prepared by immunoSEQ multiplex PCR; TCRdb keeps only in-frame clonotypes and omits some of them. The repertoire has approximately 44,000 clones, about 66% of them found once; the top ten carry roughly 2.2%. For these TCRs, the target antigens are not known. Sequenced input: Tregs from blood. The source of these receptors is a woman under 30 with type 1 diabetes.

Concerning this clone: A junction boundary mismatches the germline segment, possibly from a read error. The same CDR3 also results from other DNA sequences found in this sample. V usage is TRBV7-9 and J usage is TRBJ2-7, with 7 nucleotides matching TRBD2. CDR3 length equals 16 residues. CDR1 SEHNR and CDR2 FQNEAQ come from the germline V gene (reference sequence). The DNA of the CDR3 is TGTGCCAGTAGCTTGGGGGGGGTCGGGAAAGCGGAGGAGCAGTACTTC. This codes for CASSLGGVGKAEEQYF.

V is TRBV7-2 and J is TRBJ1-1; the match to TRBD1 covers 7 bases. Germline loops: CDR1 SGHTA, CDR2 FQGNSA. The CDR3 runs 14 residues. After removal of 1 base from V and 5 bases from J, the junction contained 4 bases not matched to a gene. CDR3 region: CASSLGQGSTEAFF. As DNA, the CDR3 is TGTGCCAGCAGCTTAGGACAGGGTAGTACTGAAGCTTTCTTT.

V gene TRBV6-6 combines with J gene TRBJ1-4; tentatively, D is TRBD1 (6 bases). V lost 8 bases, J lost 3 bases, and 10 bases lay in between. The CDR3 length is 13 residues. The germline CDR1 and CDR2 sequences are MNHNY and SVGAGI (reference sequence). CDR3 protein: CASSQGANEKLFF. CDR3 bases: TGTGCCAGCTCACAGGGCGCTAATGAAAAACTGTTTTTT.

This clone was detected only a few times. J is TRBJ2-7 and V is TRBV7-9; 8 positions agree with TRBD1. Germline V CDR1 and CDR2: SEHNR, FQNEAQ (reference sequence). The V gene end was trimmed by 2 bases and the J gene end by 2 bases; junction bases not matched to a gene: 5. The CDR3 is made up of 15 amino acids. CDR3 loop: CASSLTGQGPYEQYF. CDR3 nucleotide sequence: TGTGCCAGCAGCTTAACCGGACAGGGACCCTACGAGCAGTACTTC. Full variable domain (rest looked up from reference TRBV7-9 and TRBJ2-7): DTGVSQNPRHKITKRGQNVTFRCDPISEHNRLYWYRQTLGQGPEFLTYFQNEAQLEKSRLLSDRFSAERPKGSFSTLEIQRTEQGDSAMYLCASSLTGQGPYEQYFGPGTRLTVT.

The chain uses TRBV28 and TRBJ1-3; weak D call: TRBD1 (5 bases). Germline V gene lookup returns CDR1 MDHEN and CDR2 SYDVKM. CDR3 length: 14 amino acids. Trimming took off 7 bases at V and 4 bases at J, with 14 bases between the two ends. CDR3: CASTAGLGGNTIYF. In DNA, the CDR3 is TGTGCCAGCACCGCAGGGTTAGGGGGAAACACCATATATTTT.

DNA of the CDR3: TGCGCCAGCAGCGGGGGGTACCAAGAGACCCAGTACTTC. It codes for CASSGGYQETQYF. The chain is built from TRBV5-1 and TRBJ2-5; the D gene is possibly TRBD2 (6 bases). Trimming pared 4 bases from V and 0 bases from J, leaving 7 bases between. Germline values: CDR1 SGHRS, CDR2 YFSETQ. The CDR3 is 13 residues long.

This sequence joins TRBV6-5 and TRBJ1-2, with D possibly TRBD1 on 5 matching bases. Trimming stripped 3 bases from V and 4 bases from J, with 12 bases between. Germline assignment: CDR1 MNHEY and CDR2 SVGAGI. The CDR3 extends over 14 amino acids. CDR3 DNA sequence: TGTGCCAGCAGTTATCTTTCAGGGTTCTATGGCTACACCTTC. Encoded protein: CASSYLSGFYGYTF.

Only a few counts were recorded for this clone. The genes are TRBV7-2 and TRBJ1-3; maybe TRBD1 (6 bases). The germline CDR1 and CDR2 sequences are SGHTA and FQGNSA. V lost 3 bases and J lost 4, with 10 bases in between. CDR3 size: 14 residues. CDR3 in DNA: TGTGCCAGCAGCTTTCATGGACAGGGAAACACCATATATTTT. Residues: CASSFHGQGNTIYF.

The chain combines TRBV7-2 with TRBJ2-5; D gene ambiguous. This CDR3 is 14 amino acids long. Trimming pared 1 base from V and 0 bases from J, leaving 6 bases between. Germline lookup yields CDR1 SGHTA and CDR2 FQGNSA. The CDR3 sequence: CASSLGVYQETQYF. The CDR3 region has the DNA TGTGCCAGCAGCTTAGGAGTGTACCAAGAGACCCAGTACTTC.

The gene calls are TRBV7-3 and TRBJ1-1; 8 nucleotides line up with TRBD1. From germline, CDR1 is SGHTA and CDR2 FQGTGA. The CDR3 loop spans 14 amino acids. The V gene end was trimmed by 4 bases and the J gene end by 1 base; junction bases not matched to a gene: 2. The CDR3 nucleotides are TGTGCCAGCAGCTCACAGGGGGGGAACACTGAAGCTTTCTTT. The encoded protein is CASSSQGGNTEAFF. The full variable domain, with the rest looked up from reference TRBV7-3 and TRBJ1-1, is GAGVSQTPSNKVTEKGKYVELRCDPISGHTALYWYRQSLGQGPEFLIYFQGTGAADDSGLPNDRFFAVRPEGSVSTLKIQRTERGDSAVYLCASSSQGGNTEAFFGQGTRLTVV.

V gene TRBV6-5 combines with J gene TRBJ1-2; possibly TRBD1 for D (6 bases). CDR3 size: 14 residues. Germline V CDR1 and CDR2: MNHEY, SVGAGI. V dropped 6 bases and J dropped 2 bases, with 13 bases sitting between them. The CDR3 region is CASRTWTENYGYTF. CDR3 sequence (DNA): TGTGCCAGCAGAACCTGGACAGAGAACTATGGCTACACCTTC.

V usage is TRBV23-1 and J usage is TRBJ1-1, with D maybe TRBD1 (5 bases). TRBV23-1 is an open reading frame whose function is uncertain. This CDR3 region has 17 residues. The V end was cut by 0 bases, the J end by 1 base, with 15 bases between. The CDR3 region has the DNA TGCGCCAGCAGTCAATCATATCAGGGCGGGACGAACACTGAAGCTTTCTTT. Encoded protein: CASSQSYQGGTNTEAFF.

This clone appeared a few times. V and J are TRBV13 and TRBJ2-1; TRBD2 might be the D (6 bases). The CDR3 spans 14 residues. Germline CDR1 is PRHDT and CDR2 is FYEKMQ (reference sequence). The ends were cut back, 6 bases at V and 7 bases at J, with 16 bases in the middle. Here the CDR3 reads CASRGLTRLNEQFF. CDR3 sequence (DNA): TGTGCCAGCAGGGGTTTGACTAGACTGAATGAGCAGTTCTTC.

The chain recombines TRBV18 with TRBJ2-1; 8 positions agree with TRBD2. The CDR3 extends over 14 amino acids. The trim removed 2 bases at V and 13 bases at J, leaving 10 bases unmatched. Germline CDR1 and CDR2: KGHSH and LQKENI. The CDR3 coding sequence is TGTGCCAGCTCACCAAGCGGGAGCTTCTCCGTCCAGTTCTTC. Translating gives CASSPSGSFSVQFF. Supplemented by reference TRBV18 and TRBJ2-1, the full variable domain reads NAGVMQNPRHLVRRRGQEARLRCSPMKGHSHVYWYRQLPEEGLKFMVYLQKENIIDESGMPKERFSAEFPKEGPSILRIQQVVRGDSAAYFCASSPSGSFSVQFFGPGTRLTVL.

The chain has TRBV2 and TRBJ2-4, with D tentatively TRBD2 (6 bases). The CDR3 runs to 11 residues. Germline assignment: CDR1 SNHLY and CDR2 FYNNEI. The V and J ends lost 3 bases and 9 bases respectively, with 6 bases between them. In nucleotides, the CDR3 is TGTGCCAGCAGTGACGGGGGCATTCAGTACTTC. Translated: CASSDGGIQYF.

This chain uses TRBV25-1 with TRBJ2-7; TRBD2 is a possible D gene (6 bases). V was cut by 5 bases and J by 1 base, with 15 bases left in between. CDR3 length: 15 amino acids. Germline values: CDR1 MGHDK, CDR2 SYGVNS. The CDR3 protein is CASSIRIGGSYEQYF. The CDR3 DNA follows: TGTGCCAGCAGTATCCGGATCGGGGGATCCTACGAGCAGTACTTC.

The J gene is TRBJ1-1, the V gene TRBV5-1, with 7 bases that match TRBD1. The germline V gene encodes CDR1 SGHRS and CDR2 YFSETQ. The length of the CDR3 is 14 residues. The V segment lost 0 bases and the J segment 5 bases; nucleotides outside the gene matches: 4. Here the CDR3 reads CASSLEYRGTEAFF. Here the CDR3 DNA reads TGCGCCAGCAGCTTGGAGTACAGGGGTACTGAAGCTTTCTTT.

The chain carries TRBV6-5 and TRBJ1-4; a possible D gene is TRBD1 (6 bases). V was trimmed by 3 bases and J by 4 bases, leaving 9 bases between them. The CDR3 is 14 amino acids. From germline, CDR1 is MNHEY and CDR2 SVGAGI. The CDR3 sequence: CASSYRGINEKLFF. As DNA, the CDR3 is TGTGCCAGCAGTTATAGGGGGATTAATGAAAAACTGTTTTTT.

V and J are TRBV25-1 and TRBJ1-2; no reliable D call. The CDR3 extends over 13 amino acids. V gave up 7 bases and J gave up 2 bases, with 11 bases separating them. In germline, CDR1 is MGHDK, CDR2 SYGVNS. DNA for the CDR3: TGTGCCAGCACCCAAACGGGGAACTATGGCTACACCTTC. Protein sequence: CASTQTGNYGYTF.

This rearrangement joins TRBV6-5 to TRBJ1-1, with D unclear. The CDR3 covers 14 residues. V was cut by 7 bases and J by 5 bases, with 17 bases left in between. Germline CDR1 reads MNHEY; CDR2 reads SVGAGI. CDR3: CASKEGRSLTEAFF. CDR3 nucleotides: TGTGCCAGCAAGGAGGGTAGGTCTTTGACTGAAGCTTTCTTT.

This chain uses TRBV6-6 with TRBJ1-2, with TRBD1 matching over 7 bases. Germline V gene lookup returns CDR1 MNHNY and CDR2 SVGAGI (reference sequence). With V trimmed by 2 bases and J by 6 bases, 6 bases remained unmatched. There are 14 residues in the CDR3. This CDR3 reads CASSYLRDRDGYTF. CDR3 bases: TGTGCCAGCAGTTACCTCCGGGACAGAGATGGCTACACCTTC.

CDR3 coding DNA: TGTGCCCTCGGGGGGCTGAACACAGATACGCAGTATTTT. The encoded protein is CALGGLNTDTQYF. This rearrangement joins TRBV10-3 to TRBJ2-3, with a tentative D call TRBD2 (7 bases). The CDR3 runs 13 residues. With 11 bases removed from V and 2 bases from J, the gap between germline ends came to 14 bases. Germline CDR1 and CDR2: ENHRY and SYGVKD.

The V call is TRBV9, the J call TRBJ2-7; 8 bases align to TRBD2. The J segment lost 7 bases and the V segment lost 4 bases, leaving 7 bases of the junction unmatched. The CDR3 consists of 13 residues. Germline values: CDR1 SGDLS, CDR2 YYNGEE. Here the CDR3 reads CASSRGGPGEQYF. The CDR3 nucleotides read TGTGCCAGCAGCCGCGGGGGGCCAGGGGAGCAGTACTTC. The full variable domain, completed using reference TRBV9 and TRBJ2-7, is DSGVTQTPKHLITATGQRVTLRCSPRSGDLSVYWYQQSLDQGLQFLIQYYNGEERAKGNILERFSAQQFPDLHSELNLSSLELGDSALYFCASSRGGPGEQYFGPGTRLTVT.

The chain couples TRBV29-1 to TRBJ1-1; TRBD1 might be the D (5 bases). V gave up 8 bases and J gave up 10 bases, with 17 bases separating them. CDR1 and CDR2 from the germline V gene are SQVTM and ANQGSEA. The CDR3 length is 11 residues. The CDR3 coding sequence is TGCAGCACCTCAGACGGAAGGGGAGCTTTCTTT. Translated: CSTSDGRGAFF.

This rearrangement joins TRBV10-3 to TRBJ2-7; the D is unclear. CDR1 and CDR2 from the germline V gene are ENHRY and SYGVKD. V lost 3 bases, J lost 2 bases, and 14 bases lay in between. The CDR3 consists of 15 residues. This chain's CDR3 is CAISEPLDLTYEQYF. CDR3 in DNA: TGTGCCATCAGTGAACCCCTAGACCTTACCTACGAGCAGTACTTC.

This clone has just one count. V usage is TRBV19 and J usage is TRBJ1-2, with no clear D. V lost 8 bases, J lost 1 base, and 8 bases lay in between. The germline V gene encodes CDR1 LNHDA and CDR2 SQIVND (reference sequence). CDR3 length: 12 residues. CDR3 in amino acids: CASLGGNYGYTF. The CDR3 region has the DNA TGTGCCAGTTTGGGAGGTAACTATGGCTACACCTTC.

This CDR3 reads CSVDGEVDTEAFF. CDR3 bases: TGCAGCGTTGACGGGGAAGTTGACACTGAAGCTTTCTTT. This chain connects TRBV29-1 to TRBJ1-1; D gene uncertain. This CDR3 comprises 13 residues. Trimming left V 3 bases short and J 3 bases short, with 11 bases between. The germline V gene encodes CDR1 SQVTM and CDR2 ANQGSEA.

The V and J genes are TRBV7-2 and TRBJ1-4; D not certain. The V gene's germline CDR1 is SGHTA and CDR2 FQGNSA. V lost 3 bases and J lost 13, with 15 bases in between. The CDR3 length is 13 residues. The CDR3 DNA reads as TGTGCCAGCAGCTTGGGCCGAACTCACGGACTGTTTTTT. This translates into CASSLGRTHGLFF.

The sample holds a few counts of this clone. The gene calls are TRBV25-1 and TRBJ1-2; D uncertain. Germline assignment: CDR1 MGHDK and CDR2 SYGVNS. Trimming shortened V by 2 bases and J by 0 bases, and 7 bases separated the two germline ends. CDR3 size: 14 residues. The CDR3 nucleotides read TGTGCCAGCAGTGAAGGTCAGACTAACTATGGCTACACCTTC. Amino acid sequence: CASSEGQTNYGYTF.

The chain carries TRBV18 and TRBJ1-1; D is unresolved. This CDR3 contains 14 residues. The germline V gene encodes CDR1 KGHSH and CDR2 LQKENI. Trimming stripped 4 bases from V and 1 base from J, with 10 bases between. The CDR3 nucleotides read TGTGCCAGCTCACAAGTGGCGGGGAACACTGAAGCTTTCTTT. It translates to CASSQVAGNTEAFF.

The genes are TRBV2 and TRBJ2-1; no clear D gene. The CDR3 contains 11 residues. The ends were cut back, 7 bases at V and 4 bases at J, with 5 bases in the middle. The germline CDR1 and CDR2 sequences are SNHLY and FYNNEI. The CDR3 DNA is TGTGCCAGCACGAGATACAATGAGCAGTTCTTC. Translation gives CASTRYNEQFF.